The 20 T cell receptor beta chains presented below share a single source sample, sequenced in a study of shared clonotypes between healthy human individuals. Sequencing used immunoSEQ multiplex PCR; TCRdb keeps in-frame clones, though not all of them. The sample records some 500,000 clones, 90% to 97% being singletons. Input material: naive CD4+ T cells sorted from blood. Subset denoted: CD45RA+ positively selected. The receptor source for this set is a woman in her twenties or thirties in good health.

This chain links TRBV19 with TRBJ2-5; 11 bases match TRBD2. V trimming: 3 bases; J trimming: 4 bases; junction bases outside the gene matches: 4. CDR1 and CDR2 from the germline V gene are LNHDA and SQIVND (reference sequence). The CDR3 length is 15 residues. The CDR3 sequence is CASSMGLAEGETQYF. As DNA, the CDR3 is TGTGCCAGTAGTATGGGACTAGCGGAGGGAGAGACCCAGTACTTC.

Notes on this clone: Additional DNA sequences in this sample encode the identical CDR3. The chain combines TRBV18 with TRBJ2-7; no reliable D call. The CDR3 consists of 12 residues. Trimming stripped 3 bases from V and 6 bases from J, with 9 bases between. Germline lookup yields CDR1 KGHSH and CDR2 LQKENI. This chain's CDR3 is CASSPPGGEQYF. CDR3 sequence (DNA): TGTGCCAGCTCACCTCCCGGCGGCGAGCAGTACTTC. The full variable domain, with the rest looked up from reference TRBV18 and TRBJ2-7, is NAGVMQNPRHLVRRRGQEARLRCSPMKGHSHVYWYRQLPEEGLKFMVYLQKENIIDESGMPKERFSAEFPKEGPSILRIQQVVRGDSAAYFCASSPPGGEQYFGPGTRLTVT.

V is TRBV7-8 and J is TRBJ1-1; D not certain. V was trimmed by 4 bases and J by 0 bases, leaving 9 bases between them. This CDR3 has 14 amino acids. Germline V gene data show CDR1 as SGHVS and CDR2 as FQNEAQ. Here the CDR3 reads CASSSPHMNTEAFF. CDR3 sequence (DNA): TGTGCCAGCAGCTCCCCCCATATGAACACTGAAGCTTTCTTT.

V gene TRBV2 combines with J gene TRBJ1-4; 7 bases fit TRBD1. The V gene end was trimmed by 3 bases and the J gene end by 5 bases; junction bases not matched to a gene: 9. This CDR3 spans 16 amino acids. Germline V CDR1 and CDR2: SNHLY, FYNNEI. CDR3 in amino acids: CASSEWQGEVNEKLFF. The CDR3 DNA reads TGTGCCAGCAGTGAGTGGCAGGGGGAGGTGAATGAAAAACTGTTTTTT. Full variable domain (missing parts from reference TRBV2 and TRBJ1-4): EPEVTQTPSHQVTQMGQEVILRCVPISNHLYFYWYRQILGQKVEFLVSFYNNEISEKSEIFDDQFSVERPDGSNFTLKIRSTKLEDSAMYFCASSEWQGEVNEKLFFGSGTQLSVL.

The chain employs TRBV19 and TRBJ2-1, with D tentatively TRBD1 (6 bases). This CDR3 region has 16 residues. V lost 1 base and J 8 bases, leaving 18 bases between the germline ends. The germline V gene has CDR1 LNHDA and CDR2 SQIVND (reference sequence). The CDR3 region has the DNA TGTGCCAGTAGTATAGCGCCCAGGGGCCTAAGGGATGAGCAGTTCTTC. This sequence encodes CASSIAPRGLRDEQFF.

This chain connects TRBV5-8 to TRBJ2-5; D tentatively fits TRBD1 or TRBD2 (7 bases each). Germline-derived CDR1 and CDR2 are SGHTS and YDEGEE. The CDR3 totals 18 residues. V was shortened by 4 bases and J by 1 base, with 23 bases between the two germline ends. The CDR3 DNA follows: TGTGCCAGCAGCCCTGGGGCCACCTCAGGGGGGGGCCAAGAGACCCAGTACTTC. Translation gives CASSPGATSGGGQETQYF.

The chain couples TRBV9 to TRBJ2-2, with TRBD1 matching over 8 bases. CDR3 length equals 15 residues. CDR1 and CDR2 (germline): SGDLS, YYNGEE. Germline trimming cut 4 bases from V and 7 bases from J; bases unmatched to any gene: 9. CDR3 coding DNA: TGTGCCAGCAGCCCCCAGGGGGCGCGCGGCGGGGAGCTGTTTTTT. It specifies CASSPQGARGGELFF.

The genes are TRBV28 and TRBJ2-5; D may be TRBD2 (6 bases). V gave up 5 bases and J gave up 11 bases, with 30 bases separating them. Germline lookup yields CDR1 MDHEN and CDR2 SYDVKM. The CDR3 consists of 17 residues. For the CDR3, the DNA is TGTGCCAGCAGTCTTAGCGGAGCAAGGGCCGTTTTCGGTGAGCAGTACTTC. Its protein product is CASSLSGARAVFGEQYF.

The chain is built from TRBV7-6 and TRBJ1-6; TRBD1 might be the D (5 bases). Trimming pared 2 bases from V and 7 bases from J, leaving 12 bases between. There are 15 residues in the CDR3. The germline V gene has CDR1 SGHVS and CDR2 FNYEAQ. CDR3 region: CASSLIDDRNSPLHF. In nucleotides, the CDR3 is TGTGCCAGCAGCTTAATTGACGACAGAAATTCACCCCTCCACTTT.

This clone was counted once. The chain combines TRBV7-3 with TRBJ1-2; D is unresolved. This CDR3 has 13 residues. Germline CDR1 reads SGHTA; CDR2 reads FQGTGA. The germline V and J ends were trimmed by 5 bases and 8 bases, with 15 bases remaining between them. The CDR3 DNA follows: TGTGCCAGCAGCCCAACAGTAGGCAGCGGCTACACCTTC. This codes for CASSPTVGSGYTF.

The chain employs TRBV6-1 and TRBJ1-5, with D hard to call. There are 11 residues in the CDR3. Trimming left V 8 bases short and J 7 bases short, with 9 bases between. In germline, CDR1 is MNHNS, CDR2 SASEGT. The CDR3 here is CASPGSQPQHF. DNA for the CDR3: TGTGCCAGCCCGGGGTCCCAGCCCCAGCATTTT.

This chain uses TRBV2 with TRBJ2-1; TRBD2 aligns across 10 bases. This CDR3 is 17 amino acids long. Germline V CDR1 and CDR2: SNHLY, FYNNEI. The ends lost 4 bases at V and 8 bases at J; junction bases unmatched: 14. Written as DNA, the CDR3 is TGTGCCAGCAGTGCAGGGTATAGGCTAGCGGGAGTCGATGAGCAGTTCTTC. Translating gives CASSAGYRLAGVDEQFF.

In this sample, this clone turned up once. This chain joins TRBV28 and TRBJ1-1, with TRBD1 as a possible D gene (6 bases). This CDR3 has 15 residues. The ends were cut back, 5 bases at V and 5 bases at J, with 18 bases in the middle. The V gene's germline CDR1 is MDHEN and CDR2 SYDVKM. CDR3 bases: TGTGCCAGCAGTCCCGTACAGGGTCATCAAACTGAAGCTTTCTTT. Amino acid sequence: CASSPVQGHQTEAFF.

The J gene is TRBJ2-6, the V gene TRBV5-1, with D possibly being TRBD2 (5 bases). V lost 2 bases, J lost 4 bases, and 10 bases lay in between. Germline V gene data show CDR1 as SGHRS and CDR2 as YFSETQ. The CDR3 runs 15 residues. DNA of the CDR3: TGCGCCAGCAGCTTCGAGGGCCCCGGGGCCAACGTCCTGACTTTC. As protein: CASSFEGPGANVLTF.

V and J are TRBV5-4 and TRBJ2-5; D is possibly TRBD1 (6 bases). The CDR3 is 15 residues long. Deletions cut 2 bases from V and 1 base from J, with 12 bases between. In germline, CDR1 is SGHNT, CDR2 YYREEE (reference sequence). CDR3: CASSLAPGAQETQYF. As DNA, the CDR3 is TGTGCCAGCAGCTTAGCGCCAGGGGCCCAAGAGACCCAGTACTTC.

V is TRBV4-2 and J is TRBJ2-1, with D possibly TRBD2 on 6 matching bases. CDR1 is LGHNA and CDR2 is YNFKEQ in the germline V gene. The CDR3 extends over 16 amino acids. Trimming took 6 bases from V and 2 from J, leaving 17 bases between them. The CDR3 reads CASRQSGGLAYNEQFF. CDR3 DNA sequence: TGTGCCAGCAGGCAATCCGGAGGGCTTGCCTACAATGAGCAGTTCTTC.

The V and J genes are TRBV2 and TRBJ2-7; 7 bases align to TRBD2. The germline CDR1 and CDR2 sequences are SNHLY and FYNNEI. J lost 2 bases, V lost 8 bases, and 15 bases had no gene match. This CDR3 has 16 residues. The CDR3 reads CASLLPRTSSPYEQYF. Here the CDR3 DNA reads TGTGCCAGCCTCCTCCCTCGGACTAGTTCCCCCTACGAGCAGTACTTC.

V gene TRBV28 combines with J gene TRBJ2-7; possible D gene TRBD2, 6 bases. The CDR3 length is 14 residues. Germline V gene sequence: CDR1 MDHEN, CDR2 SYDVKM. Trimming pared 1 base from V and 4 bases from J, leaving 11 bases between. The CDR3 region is CASSLLGGLYEQYF. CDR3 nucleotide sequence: TGTGCCAGCAGTTTATTGGGGGGTTTGTACGAGCAGTACTTC.

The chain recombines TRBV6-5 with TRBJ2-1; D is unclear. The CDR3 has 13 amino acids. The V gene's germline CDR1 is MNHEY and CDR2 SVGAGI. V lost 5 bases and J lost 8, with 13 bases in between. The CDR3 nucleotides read TGTGCCAGCAGTCCCTTTCCTTTCGATGAGCAGTTCTTC. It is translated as CASSPFPFDEQFF.

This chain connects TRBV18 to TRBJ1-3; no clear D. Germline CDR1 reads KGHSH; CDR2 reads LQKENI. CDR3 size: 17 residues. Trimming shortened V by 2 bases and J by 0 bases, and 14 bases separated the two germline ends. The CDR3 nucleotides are TGTGCCAGCTCACCAGAGTTGCGGGTATACTCTGGAAACACCATATATTTT. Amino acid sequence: CASSPELRVYSGNTIYF.